This passage covers 14 T cell receptor beta chains from one sample sequenced in a study of beta chain features in type 1 diabetes listed by TCRdb under 2018. Library preparation employed the immunoSEQ multiplex PCR assay. All of the isolated RNA was reverse transcribed with the High Capacity cDNA Reverse Transcription Kit, so expressed TCRB transcripts were sequenced. TCRdb mirrors the immuneACCESS table, restricted to in-frame sequences. Some clones are absent from its copies; in checked studies, under half trace to an unresolved V gene, and the reason for the others is unknown. In all, the sample holds 310,000 or so clones, and roughly 11% of those were seen once. Roughly 0.016% of the sample rests with the top ten. Sequenced input: naive CD4+ T cells from blood. This specimen's cell subset or site label, per the study, means: true naive CD4+ T cells. The source of these receptors is a woman in her thirties in good health.

This clone occurred a few times. The same CDR3 also results from other DNA sequences found in this sample. The chain combines TRBV30 with TRBJ1-5, with TRBD1 as a possible D gene (5 bases). V was cut by 1 base and J by 5 bases, with 9 bases left in between. Germline V gene sequence: CDR1 GTSNPN, CDR2 SVGIG (reference sequence). The CDR3 runs 13 residues. Written as DNA, the CDR3 is TGTGCCTGGAGTGAGCAGGGTGATCAGCCCCAGCATTTT. Residues: CAWSEQGDQPQHF.

This clone has only a few counts. CDR3 sequence: CASSLWGGNEQFF. The CDR3 coding sequence is TGTGCCAGCAGTTTATGGGGGGGGAATGAGCAGTTCTTC. This rearrangement joins TRBV28 to TRBJ2-1, with TRBD2 matching 7 bases. The CDR3 is made up of 13 amino acids. Germline V gene lookup returns CDR1 MDHEN and CDR2 SYDVKM. The ends lost 0 bases at V and 7 bases at J; junction bases unmatched: 0.

This clone has just a few counts. The chain joins TRBV5-1 to TRBJ1-2; D unclear. The CDR3 is made up of 15 amino acids. Germline values: CDR1 SGHRS, CDR2 YFSETQ. Trimming cost V 0 bases and J 4 bases, with 13 bases left between them. DNA for the CDR3: TGCGCCAGCAGCTTGGTCCGGGATGTGAGCTATGGCTACACCTTC. This encodes CASSLVRDVSYGYTF.

The J gene is TRBJ2-4, the V gene TRBV30; 11 bases fit TRBD2. CDR1 is GTSNPN and CDR2 is SVGIG in the germline V gene (reference sequence). This CDR3 has 18 amino acids. J gave up 1 base and V 4 bases, and 12 bases lay outside the gene matches. CDR3 bases: TGTGCCTGGAACAGGGGGGTAGCGGGAGGGCCGGCCAAAAACATTCAGTACTTC. It specifies CAWNRGVAGGPAKNIQYF.

This clone came up a few times. V is TRBV5-6 and J is TRBJ2-2; TRBD2 agrees at 9 bases. CDR3 size: 16 residues. Trimming removed 5 bases from V and 1 base from J; junction bases left unmatched: 6. CDR1 and CDR2 (germline): SGHDT, YYEEEE. Here the CDR3 reads CASSPKAGGNTGELFF. For the CDR3, the DNA is TGTGCCAGCAGTCCCAAAGCGGGAGGGAACACCGGGGAGCTGTTTTTT.

V and J are TRBV18 and TRBJ1-2; possibly TRBD1 for D (5 bases). With 2 bases removed from V and 6 bases from J, the gap between germline ends came to 10 bases. The length of the CDR3 is 13 residues. Germline V gene lookup returns CDR1 KGHSH and CDR2 LQKENI. The CDR3 sequence: CASSPIETDGYTF. The CDR3 nucleotides read TGTGCCAGCTCACCAATTGAGACAGATGGCTACACCTTC.

This CDR3 reads CASSLSPGLLNTEAFF. CDR3 DNA sequence: TGTGCCAGCAGCTTATCCCCAGGGTTATTGAACACTGAAGCTTTCTTT. V gene TRBV7-6 combines with J gene TRBJ1-1; a possible D gene is TRBD1 (5 bases). Germline V gene data show CDR1 as SGHVS and CDR2 as FNYEAQ. CDR3 length: 16 residues. The V end lost 2 bases, the J end lost 0 bases, and 13 bases lay between the germline ends.

This clone was counted only a few times. This rearrangement joins TRBV5-4 to TRBJ1-1; D is unclear. Between the trimmed V and J ends, which lost 4 bases and 2 bases, there was a span of 12 bases. Germline-derived CDR1 and CDR2 are SGHNT and YYREEE (reference sequence). The CDR3 extends over 14 amino acids. CDR3 nucleotides: TGTGCCAGCAGCGCACGTACAGTCAACACTGAAGCTTTCTTT. Amino acid sequence: CASSARTVNTEAFF.

The chain couples TRBV28 to TRBJ2-4; TRBD2 matches 10 bases. This CDR3 is 15 amino acids long. The germline V gene has CDR1 MDHEN and CDR2 SYDVKM. With V trimmed by 6 bases and J by 9 bases, 11 bases remained unmatched. The CDR3 coding sequence is TGTGCCAGCAGCCGCTTAGCGGGAGGTCTCTCCATTCAGTACTTC. It yields the protein CASSRLAGGLSIQYF.

There are a few counts of this clone. This rearrangement joins TRBV6-5 to TRBJ1-1; no firm D call. This CDR3 spans 12 amino acids. V dropped 5 bases and J dropped 5 bases, with 9 bases sitting between them. Germline V gives CDR1 MNHEY, CDR2 SVGAGI. As DNA, the CDR3 is TGTGCCAGCAGTACCGCCGGGACTGAAGCTTTCTTT. Amino acids: CASSTAGTEAFF.

The chain is built from TRBV7-2 and TRBJ1-2; TRBD1 matches at 7 bases. Looked up from germline, CDR1 is SGHTA and CDR2 is FQGNSA. With 1 base clipped from V and 4 bases from J, the junction kept 3 bases outside the gene matches. CDR3 length equals 14 residues. CDR3 loop: CASSLDGTAYGYTF. CDR3 DNA: TGTGCCAGCAGCTTAGATGGGACAGCCTATGGCTACACCTTC.

This chain links TRBV4-2 with TRBJ2-3; D is possibly TRBD2 (5 bases). V was cut by 2 bases and J by 5 bases, with 14 bases left in between. Per the germline V gene, CDR1 is LGHNA and CDR2 is YNFKEQ. The CDR3 consists of 15 residues. CDR3 bases: TGTGCCAGCAGCCAACAAGGAGGTGGGAAAGATACGCAGTATTTT. It codes for CASSQQGGGKDTQYF.

This clone has a handful of counts. DNA of the CDR3: TGTGCCAGCAGCCGGACGGGGGGCGGCGATTTCCAAGAGACCCAGTACTTC. Protein: CASSRTGGGDFQETQYF. The V gene is TRBV28, the J gene TRBJ2-5, with D tentatively TRBD2 (7 bases). CDR1 is MDHEN and CDR2 is SYDVKM in the germline V gene. CDR3 length equals 17 residues. Trimming took off 6 bases at V and 1 base at J, with 21 bases between the two ends.

The chain has TRBV2 and TRBJ2-3; possibly TRBD2 for D (5 bases). Germline loops: CDR1 SNHLY, CDR2 FYNNEI. The germline V and J ends were trimmed by 6 bases and 6 bases, with 7 bases remaining between them. The length of the CDR3 is 11 residues. CDR3 sequence: CASRLADTQYF. The CDR3 DNA is TGTGCCAGCAGGCTAGCTGATACGCAGTATTTT. Full variable domain (remainder filled in from reference TRBV2 and TRBJ2-3): EPEVTQTPSHQVTQMGQEVILRCVPISNHLYFYWYRQILGQKVEFLVSFYNNEISEKSEIFDDQFSVERPDGSNFTLKIRSTKLEDSAMYFCASRLADTQYFGPGTRLTVL.